The rows below give T cell receptor beta chains drawn from one sample of a study of blood T cell repertoires in COVID-19. Only in-frame clones appear in the TCRdb table, and some are missing; sequencing was by immunoSEQ multiplex PCR. The sample records about 130,000 clones, roughly four fifths being singletons. The specimen was peripheral blood. Receptors originate from a woman aged 55-70 years with acute or convalescent COVID-19. CDR3s include the opening cysteine and the closing phenylalanine or tryptophan. The size entry is marked missing in some rows and otherwise reads once, few, many or a size class.

V gene	J gene	clone size	CDR3 protein
TRBV2	TRBJ1-1	.	CASSYQGYTEAFF
TRBV5-6	TRBJ1-2	.	CASGLNQGFDYTF
TRBV6-4	TRBJ1-1	.	CASSDHREKEAFF
TRBV10-1	TRBJ2-7	.	CASSSGQVGEQYF
TRBV5-1	TRBJ2-2	few	CASSLVGGANTGELFF
TRBV4-1	TRBJ1-2	.	CASSQTGQSTGANYGYTF
TRBV10-1	TRBJ1-1	.	CASSLSALGDSEAFF
TRBV27	TRBJ1-2	.	CASSLTLGTAGYGYTF
TRBV19	TRBJ1-1	few	CASSIEGTRTEAFF
TRBV18	TRBJ1-3	.	CASSLGQGPSGNTIYF
TRBV5-1	TRBJ1-6	.	CASSLQGSDNSPLHF
TRBV29-1	TRBJ1-1	.	CSIVPGNTEAFF
TRBV3-1/TRBV3-2	TRBJ1-5	.	CASSPSDRGTAQPQHF
TRBV11-1	TRBJ1-6	.	CASSRDRVNSPLHF
TRBV7-9	TRBJ1-2	.	CASSLLWTGPRGGYTF
TRBV27	TRBJ1-3	.	CASGQGPSGNTIYF
TRBV5-1	TRBJ1-2	.	CASSLLQGANYGYTF
TRBV6-5	TRBJ1-5	.	CASRVREYSNQPQHF
TRBV5-4	TRBJ2-3	.	CASSKNSGGPTDTQYF
TRBV30	TRBJ2-1	.	CAWRTGRADYEQFF
TRBV7-9	TRBJ1-2	.	CASSRQNTNYGYTF
TRBV24-1	TRBJ2-5	.	CATSDSRQGGETQYF
TRBV11-2	TRBJ1-2	.	CASSLNRDSLGYTF
TRBV2	TRBJ1-4	.	CASREDRLNEKLFF
TRBV5-5	TRBJ1-1	few	CASSLASDVQGAFF
TRBV6-2/TRBV6-3	TRBJ2-1	.	CASSYSRSASNIGEQFF
TRBV5-8	TRBJ1-2	.	CASSLRLVAYGYTF
TRBV19	TRBJ1-4	once	CASGGQGATNEKLFF
TRBV14	TRBJ1-2	.	CASSQDGRQIYGYTF
TRBV4-1	TRBJ1-6	.	CASSQDQTTGIHSPLHF
TRBV20-1	TRBJ2-5	once	CSASVLQETQYF
TRBV4-2	TRBJ1-5	.	CASSPGDRDNQPQHF
TRBV19	TRBJ1-5	.	CASSSFRTGVEQPQHF
TRBV4-2	TRBJ2-7	.	CASSQVPQGNYEQYF
TRBV19	TRBJ1-2	.	CASSKTGGPIYGYTF
TRBV30	TRBJ1-6	once	CAWSEGVNNSPLHF
TRBV6-1	TRBJ1-6	.	CASSETGFDIF
TRBV5-4	TRBJ2-7	few	CASSLSTTGSYEQYF
TRBV30	TRBJ2-7	.	CAWSQQGYEQYF
TRBV2	TRBJ1-2	.	CASSETVLAGYTF
TRBV2	TRBJ1-1	.	CASRIGGSEAFF
TRBV18	TRBJ1-4	.	CASSPRRRNEKLFF
TRBV24-1	TRBJ1-2	.	CATRGGEEHGYTF
TRBV19	TRBJ1-5	.	CASSIQRLDNQPLHF
TRBV7-3	TRBJ2-6	.	CASSLSSNSAGANVLTF
TRBV3-1/TRBV3-2	TRBJ1-5	.	CASSSEGGLSQPQHF
TRBV25-1	TRBJ1-5	.	CASSSWAQGQPQHF
TRBV3-1/TRBV3-2	TRBJ1-2	.	CASSQGQSRQLYGYTF
TRBV3-1/TRBV3-2	TRBJ1-1	.	CASSQDTGGTEAFF
TRBV6-6	TRBJ1-1	.	CASRGRTGGNTEAFF
TRBV10-1	TRBJ2-3	.	CASSDQTDTQYF
TRBV7-2	TRBJ1-6	once	CASSLPSGQDNSPLHF
TRBV24-1	TRBJ2-5	.	CATSAAGGPETQYF
TRBV9	TRBJ1-5	.	CASSVAPGQPQHF
TRBV18	TRBJ2-3	.	CASSAMIARDTDTQYF
TRBV5-1	TRBJ2-5	.	CASRTSGAQETQYF
TRBV7-9	TRBJ1-1	.	CASSSQGGEAFF
TRBV28	TRBJ1-2	.	CASSPGGLNYGYTF
TRBV3-1/TRBV3-2	TRBJ1-1	.	CASSQVLLQDTEAFF